Reported below is one T cell receptor (beta chain). Its antigen is unknown. This entry belongs to a study of monozygotic twins with inflammatory bowel disease (dated by TCRdb to the late 2010s). Background on the whole study: A total of some 30 monozygotic twin pairs were included in the full study, comprising nine German pairs (four IBD-concordant, five IBD-discordant) and 19 IBD-discordant Danish pairs. Each individual had, on average, about 151 000 unique TCRalpha sequences and 181 000 unique TCRbeta sequences available for analysis. The search for disease-associated traits relied mainly on comparing, within discordant pairs, IBD patients with their genetically identical healthy co-twins. Points the paper makes about the study in general: No single strong signal or clonotype linked to IBD turned up in the results, so the idea that one exists was not supported. IBD patients had lower TCRbeta repertoire diversity, measured by the inverse Simpson index, than their healthy co-twins. The analysis was unable to tell apart different T cell subtypes. Background noise and inter-individual variability may have been introduced into the repertoires by the differing immunosuppressive treatments among patients. Repertoire similarity did not differ between concordant and discordant twins, possibly due to limited statistical power. IBD patients shared fewer clonotypes with other individuals than healthy twins did, most markedly in patients showing signs of disease activity.

Measured from the cysteine to the phenylalanine, the CDR3 is 15 residues long. The DNA sequence is not available. The protocol used for the library was 5' RACE. The input for every TCR library was 3500 ng of total RNA. For each sample, cDNA synthesis with SMARTScribe reverse transcriptase was split into eight separate reactions. Unique molecular identifiers containing a 6-nucleotide sample barcode were introduced through template switching during cDNA synthesis. TCRalpha and TCRbeta cDNA was amplified by two nested PCRs of 16 and 9 cycles, with bead purification after each PCR. Before amplification, the cDNA was treated with uracil DNA-glycosylase and purified using the QIAquick PCR purification kit. The second PCR added Illumina TruSeq-compatible adapters along with sample-specific barcodes. TapeStation and Qubit were used to check library quality and concentration, and 5 ng of each library went into the pool. The pooled libraries were sequenced with 2 x 100 bp reads and custom sequencing primers on an Illumina HiSeq2500 single-index Rapid Run. On the study's bioinformatics: PCR and sequencing errors were corrected by UMI-based consensus assembly using MiGEC version 1.2.6. MiXCR version 2.1.1 was used for V(D)J alignment, clonotype assembly and CDR3 extraction. Normalisation of gene usage, clonotype sharing and MAIT/NKT TCR abundance was achieved by analysing the top 1000, 10 000 and 20 000 clonotypes per sample. After downsampling to 27 000 UMIs, diversity was calculated as the inverse Simpson index using the vegan R package. Paired Mann-Whitney U tests on discordant twin pairs were used, with Benjamini-Hochberg multiple-testing correction. The reads underwent TCRdb reprocessing, giving one record for each CDR3 protein sequence and no DNA. Clone size and V and J calls follow TCRdb, not the original study. The sample's table covers over 350,000 distinct CDR3 sequences. Of the sample, 2% to 3% falls within the top ten clones.

From each donor, a roughly 2.6 ml peripheral blood sample was collected into PAXgene tubes and stored at -80 degrees C. Without T cell sorting, total RNA was isolated from whole blood using the PAXgene blood miRNA kit on an automated QIAcube. Peripheral blood from monozygotic twin pairs who were concordant or discordant for inflammatory bowel disease underwent deep TCRalpha and TCRbeta repertoire profiling using unique molecular barcoding. For every twin pair, smoking habits were documented, and each individual was categorised as a current, former or never smoker. In this chain, TRBV12-3 or TRBV12-4 is recombined with TRBJ2-1; TCRdb gives TRBD1 as the D gene, but with no DNA this cannot be confirmed. The sequence came from a human donor with ulcerative colitis or Crohn's disease, or a healthy co-twin of an affected twin (not recorded which). Sequenced input: blood. CDR3 reads: CASSDAGTGVKKQFF.